The clone carrying this TCR beta chain was detected a few times. Its antigen is as yet unknown. The junction had 12 bases not matched to a gene; V was cut back by 5 bases and J by 4 bases. The CDR3 runs 16 residues. Unique molecular identifiers were incorporated into the prepared TCRbeta library. TCRdb independently ran MiXCR on the PCR reads; one entry per CDR3 protein. The repertoire has 600,000 or so distinct CDR3 sequences, 20% to 25% of them found once; the top ten carry 14%. This sample is part of a study of T-cell reconstitution after alpha-beta-depleted transplantation in children. General observations from the study: After one year, T-cell counts and TCRbeta diversity mostly came from new T cells. Surviving recipient T cells and thymic progenitors produced the high day-60 TCRbeta diversity seen in some patients. About two months after transplant, alpha-beta T cells reportedly came from several hundred expanded graft clones.

The specimen comprised PBMCs, mostly from graft donor cells, sampled 360 days after TCRalphabeta/CD19-depleted stem cell transplant. The chain carries TRBV12-3 or TRBV12-4 and TRBJ1-2, with 8 positions matching TRBD1. The clonotype was recovered from a boy younger than two who had a stem cell transplant for acute myeloid leukemia, so the T cells may come from the graft donor. In DNA, the CDR3 is TGTGCCAGCAGTCCAGGGACAGGAGCGACCGCCTATGGCTACACCTTC. It encodes CASSPGTGATAYGYTF.